This passage covers 32 T cell receptor beta chains from one sample sequenced in a study of OX40 agonist ivuxolimab in advanced cancers. The repertoire was sequenced with immunoSEQ multiplex PCR; TCRdb's copy has only in-frame clones and lacks some. The sample includes tens of thousands of clones, 80% to 90% of them seen just once. The starting material was CD4+ or CD8+ T cells sorted from blood, obtained in a trial of the OX40 agonist ivuxolimab. These receptors were taken from an adult with an advanced solid tumor such as melanoma, head and neck, liver or kidney cancer.

The chain recombines TRBV18 with TRBJ2-7, with 8 bases matching TRBD1. V lost 6 bases and J lost 6; bases outside the gene matches: 10. From germline, CDR1 is KGHSH and CDR2 LQKENI. The CDR3 is 14 residues long. Written as DNA, the CDR3 is TGTGCCAGCTCCCCGACAGGGGACCCCATCGAGCAGTACTTC. This codes for CASSPTGDPIEQYF.

The V and J genes are TRBV7-3 and TRBJ2-7; D is unresolved. CDR3 size: 13 residues. CDR1 and CDR2 from the germline V gene are SGHTA and FQGTGA. Trimming cost V 1 base and J 7 bases, with 11 bases left between them. The CDR3 nucleotides are TGTGCCAGCAGCTTAAACAGACTGGGGGAGCAGTACTTC. Its protein product is CASSLNRLGEQYF.

This chain uses TRBV6-5 with TRBJ2-6; tentatively, D is TRBD1 (6 bases). The CDR3 spans 16 residues. The germline CDR1 and CDR2 sequences are MNHEY and SVGAGI. V lost 1 base and J lost 2, with 9 bases in between. The CDR3 nucleotides read TGTGCCAGCAGTTACTTTAACAGGGCTGGGGCCAACGTCCTGACTTTC. Translation gives CASSYFNRAGANVLTF.

This chain joins TRBV20-1 and TRBJ2-1; D possibly corresponds to TRBD2 (6 bases). The V and J ends lost 6 bases and 9 bases respectively, with 9 bases between them. The CDR3 is 10 amino acids. In germline, CDR1 is DFQATT, CDR2 SNEGSKA (reference sequence). The CDR3 DNA reads as TGCAGTGCCGTGGGGGGTGAGCAGTTCTTC. It yields the protein CSAVGGEQFF.

The chain combines TRBV7-2 with TRBJ2-1; the match to TRBD2 covers 7 bases. V lost 0 bases and J lost 0; bases outside the gene matches: 5. This CDR3 is built from 17 residues. CDR1 and CDR2 from the germline V gene are SGHTA and FQGNSA. CDR3 amino acids: CASSLAGGSGSYNEQFF. The CDR3 nucleotides read TGTGCCAGCAGCTTAGCGGGCGGGAGCGGCTCCTACAATGAGCAGTTCTTC.

The J gene is TRBJ1-5, the V gene TRBV27; D perhaps matches TRBD1 (5 bases). V dropped 6 bases and J dropped 0 bases, with 12 bases sitting between them. Germline V gene sequence: CDR1 MNHEY, CDR2 SMNVEV (reference sequence). The CDR3 is 15 amino acids. CDR3 DNA: TGTGCCAGCAGACCCGGGACGGTTAGCAATCAGCCCCAGCATTTT. Translated: CASRPGTVSNQPQHF.

The chain recombines TRBV30 with TRBJ1-1; D is uncertain. Deletions cut 2 bases from V and 0 bases from J, with 7 bases between. Germline V gene data show CDR1 as GTSNPN and CDR2 as SVGIG (reference sequence). The CDR3 runs 13 residues. The CDR3, as DNA: TGTGCCTGGAGTTCACAGATGAACACTGAAGCTTTCTTT. Amino acids: CAWSSQMNTEAFF.

CDR3 nucleotides: TGTGCCAGCAGCGTAGATACGGGCGGCGGCTACACCTTC. Protein sequence: CASSVDTGGGYTF. J is TRBJ1-2 and V is TRBV9; no firm D call. CDR3 length equals 13 residues. Germline lookup yields CDR1 SGDLS and CDR2 YYNGEE. V lost 0 bases and J lost 8, with 11 bases in between.

The rearrangement joins TRBV19 to TRBJ2-2; 8 bases map to TRBD1. V lost 5 bases to trimming and J lost 7 bases; unmatched junction nucleotides: 12. The CDR3 has 16 amino acids. The germline gives CDR1 LNHDA, CDR2 SQIVND (reference sequence). CDR3 bases: TGTGCCAGTAGTCAAAGGAGGACAGGGAGGAGCGGGGAGCTGTTTTTT. The encoded protein is CASSQRRTGRSGELFF. Full variable domain (outside the CDR3, taken from reference TRBV19 and TRBJ2-2): DGGITQSPKYLFRKEGQNVTLSCEQNLNHDAMYWYRQDPGQGLRLIYYSQIVNDFQKGDIAEGYSVSREKKESFPLTVTSAQKNPTAFYLCASSQRRTGRSGELFFGEGSRLTVL.

The chain uses TRBV10-3 and TRBJ2-7, with 7 bases lining up with TRBD1. Germline CDR1 reads ENHRY; CDR2 reads SYGVKD. The CDR3 sequence is 11 residues long. V was clipped by 10 bases and J by 6 bases; unmatched bases: 6. CDR3 nucleotide sequence: TGTGCCAACAGGGGTACAGGCGAGCAGTACTTC. Translated, it gives CANRGTGEQYF.

The V gene is TRBV28, the J gene TRBJ1-5, with D possibly being TRBD1 (5 bases). Germline assignment: CDR1 MDHEN and CDR2 SYDVKM. Trimming removed 11 bases at V and 4 bases at J, with 18 bases between. The CDR3 length is 14 residues. CDR3 nucleotides: TGTGCCGGGGCCGGCGGGGGGAGTAATCAGCCCCAGCATTTT. Its translation is CAGAGGGSNQPQHF. Looking up the rest from reference TRBV28 and TRBJ1-5 gives the full variable domain: DVKVTQSSRYLVKRTGEKVFLECVQDMDHENMFWYRQDPGLGLRLIYFSYDVKMKEKGDIPEGYSVSREKKERFSLILESASTNQTSMYLCAGAGGGSNQPQHFGDGTRLSIL.

This chain links TRBV6-5 with TRBJ1-5; perhaps TRBD1 as D (5 bases). Trimming removed 6 bases at V and 0 bases at J, with 9 bases between. There are 14 residues in the CDR3. CDR1 is MNHEY, CDR2 SVGAGI, per germline. The CDR3 sequence is CASSQTDSNQPQHF. The CDR3 bases are TGTGCCAGCAGCCAGACAGATAGCAATCAGCCCCAGCATTTT.

The chain recombines TRBV19 with TRBJ1-1; the D gene is possibly TRBD1 (5 bases). The germline CDR1 and CDR2 sequences are LNHDA and SQIVND (reference sequence). V lost 7 bases and J 1 base, leaving 13 bases between the germline ends. This CDR3 region has 14 residues. The CDR3 nucleotides are TGTGCCAGTATAGGGGAAAGCAGGAACACTGAAGCTTTCTTT. Translation gives CASIGESRNTEAFF. Combining the CDR3 with reference TRBV19 and TRBJ1-1 gives the whole variable domain DGGITQSPKYLFRKEGQNVTLSCEQNLNHDAMYWYRQDPGQGLRLIYYSQIVNDFQKGDIAEGYSVSREKKESFPLTVTSAQKNPTAFYLCASIGESRNTEAFFGQGTRLTVV.

The chain is built from TRBV19 and TRBJ2-7, with TRBD2 matching over 8 bases. Germline V gene sequence: CDR1 LNHDA, CDR2 SQIVND (reference sequence). V dropped 2 bases and J dropped 6; count of bases not matched to a gene: 3. This CDR3 is built from 13 residues. CDR3 amino acids: CASSISGSGEQYF. The CDR3 DNA follows: TGTGCCAGTAGTATAAGCGGGAGTGGCGAGCAGTACTTC.

The chain recombines TRBV27 with TRBJ1-4; D unclear. The germline CDR1 and CDR2 sequences are MNHEY and SMNVEV (reference sequence). CDR3 length: 15 amino acids. V gave up 5 bases and J gave up 0 bases, with 10 bases separating them. In DNA form, the CDR3 reads TGTGCCAGCAGTCGAGATCCTGCAACTAATGAAAAACTGTTTTTT. This codes for CASSRDPATNEKLFF.

This chain joins TRBV19 and TRBJ2-3; D unresolved. CDR1 LNHDA and CDR2 SQIVND come from the germline V gene (reference sequence). V dropped 5 bases and J dropped 1 base, with 4 bases sitting between them. This CDR3 comprises 12 residues. The CDR3 sequence is CASSDRTDTQYF. The CDR3 DNA is TGTGCCAGTAGTGACCGCACAGATACGCAGTATTTT.

A word on this clone: The identical CDR3 is also encoded by other nucleotide sequences in the sample. This chain uses TRBV18 with TRBJ2-1, with D possibly TRBD1 on 6 matching bases. Per germline, CDR1 KGHSH and CDR2 LQKENI. Trimming took off 5 bases at V and 3 bases at J, with 8 bases between the two ends. The CDR3 has 13 amino acids. Here the CDR3 reads CASSADSYNEQFF. CDR3 bases: TGTGCCAGCTCAGCGGACAGCTACAATGAGCAGTTCTTC.

The gene calls are TRBV14 and TRBJ2-2, with D possibly being TRBD1 (5 bases). CDR1 is SGHDN, CDR2 FVKESK, per germline. The ends were cut back, 5 bases at V and 3 bases at J, with 10 bases in the middle. This CDR3 region has 14 residues. The DNA for the CDR3 is TGTGCCAGCAGCGGCAGGGTGCACACCGGGGAGCTGTTTTTT. It codes for CASSGRVHTGELFF.

In this sample, this clone turned up once. The rearrangement links TRBV28 to TRBJ2-1; D is perhaps TRBD2 (5 bases). Trimming pared 3 bases from V and 5 bases from J, leaving 11 bases between. Germline CDR1 and CDR2: MDHEN and SYDVKM. The CDR3 consists of 14 residues. CDR3 nucleotide sequence: TGTGCCAGCAGTTTTGTCGGGGTTCACAATGAGCAGTTCTTC. Protein: CASSFVGVHNEQFF.

V usage is TRBV19 and J usage is TRBJ1-1, with TRBD1 as a possible D gene (6 bases). Germline loops: CDR1 LNHDA, CDR2 SQIVND (reference sequence). The ends were cut back, 7 bases at V and 1 base at J, with 10 bases in the middle. The CDR3 loop spans 13 amino acids. The CDR3 DNA reads TGTGCCAGTATGAGGGGGACGAACACTGAAGCTTTCTTT. Translating gives CASMRGTNTEAFF.

The chain carries TRBV5-5 and TRBJ2-3; TRBD2 might be the D (6 bases). The CDR3 covers 13 residues. Germline CDR1 and CDR2: SGHKS and YYEKEE (reference sequence). V dropped 0 bases and J dropped 5 bases, with 7 bases sitting between them. The CDR3 loop reads CASSLGGVDTQYF. In DNA, the CDR3 is TGTGCCAGCAGCTTGGGCGGGGTAGATACGCAGTATTTT.

This chain links TRBV7-3 with TRBJ2-3; TRBD1 might be the D (6 bases). Looked up from germline, CDR1 is SGHTA and CDR2 is FQGTGA. The CDR3 is made up of 13 amino acids. V shed 4 bases and J shed 4 bases, with 9 bases lying between them. The CDR3 DNA is TGTGCCAGCAGCTCTACAGGGCCAGATACGCAGTATTTT. It codes for CASSSTGPDTQYF. The full variable domain, with the rest looked up from reference TRBV7-3 and TRBJ2-3, is GAGVSQTPSNKVTEKGKYVELRCDPISGHTALYWYRQSLGQGPEFLIYFQGTGAADDSGLPNDRFFAVRPEGSVSTLKIQRTERGDSAVYLCASSSTGPDTQYFGPGTRLTVL.

This sequence joins TRBV5-5 and TRBJ1-1; D uncertain. The CDR3 covers 13 residues. Trimming stripped 4 bases from V and 4 bases from J, with 11 bases between. The germline V gene has CDR1 SGHKS and CDR2 YYEKEE (reference sequence). The CDR3 DNA is TGTGCCAGCAGCCTCGCAGGTTCCACTGAAGCTTTCTTT. It translates to CASSLAGSTEAFF.

The V and J genes are TRBV2 and TRBJ2-7; 9 bases fit TRBD1. Germline loops: CDR1 SNHLY, CDR2 FYNNEI. The CDR3 length is 15 residues. With V trimmed by 6 bases and J by 5 bases, 11 bases remained unmatched. CDR3 coding DNA: TGTGCCAGCAGCATACAGGGGGCGGGATCCCACGAGCAGTACTTC. Encoded protein: CASSIQGAGSHEQYF.

The rearrangement joins TRBV6-5 to TRBJ2-7; D unclear. The CDR3 totals 13 residues. The germline gives CDR1 MNHEY, CDR2 SVGAGI. V was trimmed by 2 bases and J by 1 base, leaving 6 bases between them. CDR3 coding DNA: TGTGCCAGCAGTTACGAGCTATCCTACGAGCAGTACTTC. Encoded protein: CASSYELSYEQYF.

The CDR3 is CASGGEEGSGEKLFF. In DNA, the CDR3 is TGTGCCAGCGGAGGAGAGGAGGGTTCCGGTGAAAAACTGTTTTTT. The chain carries TRBV6-1 and TRBJ1-4; D is uncertain. Trimming left V 8 bases short and J 7 bases short, with 20 bases between. The V gene's germline CDR1 is MNHNS and CDR2 SASEGT. This CDR3 region has 15 residues.

The chain has TRBV28 and TRBJ2-5, with TRBD1 identical over 8 bases. The CDR3 runs 13 residues. Per the germline V gene, CDR1 is MDHEN and CDR2 is SYDVKM. V dropped 11 bases and J dropped 0; count of bases not matched to a gene: 5. As DNA, the CDR3 is TGTGCCGGCCAGGGGGCCAACCAAGAGACCCAGTACTTC. It specifies CAGQGANQETQYF.

The chain recombines TRBV30 with TRBJ1-2, with 9 bases fitting TRBD1. CDR3 length equals 14 residues. CDR1 GTSNPN and CDR2 SVGIG come from the germline V gene (reference sequence). With 3 bases clipped from V and 5 bases from J, the junction kept 7 bases outside the gene matches. CDR3 nucleotide sequence: TGTGCCTGGAGCGGGGGACAGGGATGGTATGGCTACACCTTC. Amino acids: CAWSGGQGWYGYTF.

CDR3 in amino acids: CASSLMASNEQYF. CDR3 in DNA: TGTGCCAGCAGCTTAATGGCCAGTAACGAGCAGTACTTC. The chain carries TRBV7-2 and TRBJ2-7; unclear D gene. V was pared by 2 bases and J by 5 bases, with 10 bases between. The CDR3 totals 13 residues. Germline loops: CDR1 SGHTA, CDR2 FQGNSA.

The chain joins TRBV18 to TRBJ1-3; a possible D gene is TRBD1 (6 bases). This CDR3 has 15 residues. V was trimmed by 3 bases and J by 4 bases, leaving 13 bases between them. Germline CDR1 KGHSH, CDR2 LQKENI. This CDR3 is CASSPSRGGGNTIYF. For the CDR3, the DNA is TGTGCCAGCTCACCGTCCAGGGGAGGCGGAAACACCATATATTTT.

The CDR3 sequence: CAVFDVSLGAFF. In nucleotides, the CDR3 is TGTGCCGTCTTTGACGTTTCCCTGGGAGCTTTCTTT. The chain is built from TRBV10-3 and TRBJ1-1; D not resolved. Trimming took off 11 bases at V and 10 bases at J, with 20 bases between the two ends. Germline V gives CDR1 ENHRY, CDR2 SYGVKD. The CDR3 consists of 12 residues.

Here the CDR3 reads CASSFREKTYGYTF. DNA for the CDR3: TGTGCCAGCAGCTTTCGGGAGAAAACCTATGGCTACACCTTC. The chain employs TRBV5-6 and TRBJ1-2; D is unresolved. The germline V and J ends were trimmed by 2 bases and 4 bases, with 12 bases remaining between them. This CDR3 is built from 14 residues. Germline V gene data show CDR1 as SGHDT and CDR2 as YYEEEE.